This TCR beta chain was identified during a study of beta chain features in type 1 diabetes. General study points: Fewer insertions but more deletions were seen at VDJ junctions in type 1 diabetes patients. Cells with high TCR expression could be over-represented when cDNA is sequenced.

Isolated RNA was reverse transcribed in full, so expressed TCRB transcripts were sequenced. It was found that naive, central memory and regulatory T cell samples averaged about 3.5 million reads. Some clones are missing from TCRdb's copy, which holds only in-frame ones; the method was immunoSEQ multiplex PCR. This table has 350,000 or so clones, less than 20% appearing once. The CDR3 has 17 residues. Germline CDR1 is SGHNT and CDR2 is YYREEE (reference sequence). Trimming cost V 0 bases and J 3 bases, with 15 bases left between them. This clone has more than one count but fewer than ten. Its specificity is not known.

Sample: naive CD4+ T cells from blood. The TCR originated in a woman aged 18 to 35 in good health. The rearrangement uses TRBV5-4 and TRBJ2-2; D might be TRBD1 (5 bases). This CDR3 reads CASSLGVQGDDTGELFF. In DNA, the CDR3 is TGTGCCAGCAGCTTGGGAGTCCAGGGTGATGACACCGGGGAGCTGTTTTTT.